These 32 T cell receptor beta chains were sequenced from one sample in a study of Graves' ophthalmopathy and Graves' hyperthyroidism. Researchers took RNA transcripts and amplified TCR beta CDR3 regions from them. First-round RT-PCR relied on HTBI primers, and a second-round multiplex PCR came next. TCRdb re-derived calls from the multiplex PCR reads in MiXCR, one entry per CDR3 protein. The sample carries hundreds of thousands of distinct CDR3 sequences, about a fifth recorded once. Sequenced material: peripheral blood. The receptors derive from a woman between 18 and 30 years old with stable Graves' hyperthyroidism. Some clones in this sample may be carry-over from other donors' samples.

A few counts support this clonotype. This chain joins TRBV28 and TRBJ2-5; 8 bases map to TRBD2. CDR3 length: 15 amino acids. Germline V gene sequence: CDR1 MDHEN, CDR2 SYDVKM. The V gene end was trimmed by 6 bases and the J gene end by 5 bases; junction bases not matched to a gene: 11. DNA of the CDR3: TGTGCCAGCAGCCCGGGGGGGGACCCTGGGGAGACCCAGTACTTC. This translates into CASSPGGDPGETQYF.

Ten or more counts support this clonotype. This chain links TRBV5-1 with TRBJ1-2; 8 bases agree with TRBD1. Germline values: CDR1 SGHRS, CDR2 YFSETQ. The ends lost 1 base at V and 4 bases at J; junction bases unmatched: 12. The length of the CDR3 is 17 residues. CDR3 sequence reads: CASSLKGQEPSSYGYTF. Here the CDR3 DNA reads TGCGCCAGCAGCTTGAAGGGACAGGAGCCATCCTCCTATGGCTACACCTTC.

This clonotype was seen a few times. The chain combines TRBV3-1 with TRBJ2-5; TRBD2 agrees at 7 bases. The ends lost 1 base at V and 3 bases at J; junction bases unmatched: 5. Germline V gives CDR1 LGHDT, CDR2 YNNKEL (reference sequence). This CDR3 region has 15 residues. The DNA of the CDR3 is TGTGCCAGCAGCCAAGTATGGGCGGGAGAAGAGACCCAGTACTTC. Amino acids: CASSQVWAGEETQYF.

The table lists this clonotype with many counts. This sequence joins TRBV15 and TRBJ2-4; 7 positions match TRBD1. Germline V gives CDR1 LNHNV, CDR2 YYDKDF (reference sequence). The length of the CDR3 is 22 residues. With 0 bases clipped from V and 0 bases from J, the junction kept 20 bases outside the gene matches. This CDR3 reads CATSRDQIARDSPILAKNIQYF. Here the CDR3 DNA reads TGTGCCACCAGCAGAGACCAAATTGCTCGGGACAGTCCCATACTAGCCAAAAACATTCAGTACTTC.

This clonotype was observed at least ten times. V usage is TRBV12-3 or TRBV12-4 and J usage is TRBJ1-1; D gene ambiguous. V lost 5 bases, J lost 1 base, and 8 bases lay in between. This CDR3 comprises 13 residues. CDR3 sequence reads: CASSPDTNTEAFF. The CDR3 DNA follows: TGTGCCAGCAGTCCCGACACGAACACTGAAGCTTTCTTT.

J is TRBJ2-7 and V is TRBV4-3; the match to TRBD1 covers 10 bases. Unmatched junction bases numbered 22, after V lost 2 bases and J lost 3 bases. The CDR3 loop spans 21 amino acids. Germline assignment: CDR1 LGHNA and CDR2 YSLEER. Here the CDR3 reads CASSQFPPKLTGDRGYYEQYF. The CDR3 nucleotides are TGCGCCAGCAGCCAATTCCCACCGAAACTTACAGGGGACAGGGGATACTACGAGCAGTACTTC.

This chain links TRBV20-1 with TRBJ2-7; TRBD2 might be the D (6 bases). CDR1 is DFQATT and CDR2 is SNEGSKA in the germline V gene (reference sequence). V lost 0 bases to trimming and J lost 6 bases, with 15 bases between them. The CDR3 spans 14 residues. The DNA of the CDR3 is TGCAGTGCTAGAGATCTGGTGGGAGGCCCCGAGCAGTACTTC. Translation: CSARDLVGGPEQYF.

The sample holds many counts of this clonotype. This rearrangement joins TRBV15 to TRBJ2-5, with D tentatively TRBD1 or TRBD2 (5 bases each). Germline values: CDR1 LNHNV, CDR2 YYDKDF (reference sequence). CDR3 length equals 15 residues. With 2 bases removed from V and 4 bases from J, the gap between germline ends came to 14 bases. The CDR3 protein is CATSRPGPARETQYF. Written as DNA, the CDR3 is TGTGCCACCAGCAGACCGGGGCCTGCCCGAGAGACCCAGTACTTC.

This clonotype has ten or more counts. The chain employs TRBV6-1 and TRBJ1-3; D might be TRBD1 (6 bases). The CDR3 is made up of 14 amino acids. The V end was cut by 6 bases, the J end by 0 bases, with 9 bases between. Germline CDR1 MNHNS, CDR2 SASEGT. The chain's CDR3 is CASRKGVSGNTIYF. The CDR3 coding sequence is TGTGCCAGCAGAAAGGGGGTCTCTGGAAACACCATATATTTT.

In its sample, this clonotype was seen many times. The chain employs TRBV24-1 and TRBJ1-5; 7 positions agree with TRBD1. The CDR3 totals 16 residues. V lost 4 bases to trimming and J lost 5 bases; unmatched junction nucleotides: 10. Germline values: CDR1 KGHDR, CDR2 SFDVKD. The DNA for the CDR3 is TGTGCCACCAGTGACCGTCGGGGACAGCGGGATCAGCCCCAGCATTTT. The encoded protein is CATSDRRGQRDQPQHF.

This clonotype was detected ten times or more. The V gene is TRBV10-3, the J gene TRBJ1-2, with 8 bases fitting TRBD1. Per the germline V gene, CDR1 is ENHRY and CDR2 is SYGVKD. The V and J ends lost 2 bases and 6 bases, in that order; junction bases with no gene match: 2. CDR3 length: 13 residues. CDR3 region: CAISEGQGDGYTF. The CDR3 nucleotides read TGTGCCATCAGTGAGGGACAGGGAGATGGCTACACCTTC.

To note about this clonotype: At one of its ends the junction is not consistent with the germline gene, which may arise from a read error. This sequence joins TRBV30 and TRBJ1-6; 9 bases are shared with TRBD1. Germline lookup yields CDR1 GTSNPN and CDR2 SVGIG (reference sequence). CDR3 length equals 17 residues. The CDR3 is CVWSSPGRDREGSPLHF. The CDR3 DNA reads TGTGTCTGGAGTTCCCCTGGACGGGACAGGGAGGGTTCACCCCTCCACTTT.

This clonotype was picked up many times. The gene calls are TRBV9 and TRBJ2-2; 8 nucleotides agree with TRBD2. The CDR3 runs to 15 residues. V shed 3 bases, J shed 0 bases, and the junction held 1 base outside the gene matches. Germline lookup yields CDR1 SGDLS and CDR2 YYNGEE. The CDR3 DNA is TGTGCCAGCAGCGCGGGACTAGCGAACACCGGGGAGCTGTTTTTT. Residues: CASSAGLANTGELFF.

This clonotype was detected ten times or more. The chain joins TRBV20-1 to TRBJ2-5, with a weak D call TRBD1 (6 bases). V dropped 1 base and J dropped 4 bases, with 10 bases sitting between them. Germline values: CDR1 DFQATT, CDR2 SNEGSKA (reference sequence). There are 13 residues in the CDR3. CDR3 sequence reads: CSARAGGVETQYF. CDR3 DNA: TGCAGTGCTAGAGCTGGGGGCGTAGAGACCCAGTACTTC.

In its sample, this clonotype was seen a few times. The conserved phenylalanine or tryptophan is not found at the CDR3 terminus, so this likely reflects a read error. It is unclear where the CDR3 begins or ends on the DNA, so no DNA is shown, and the CDR3 is as TCRdb lists it. The chain links TRBV6-1 to TRBJ1-1; TRBD1 is the table's D call and was not checked against the DNA. The CDR3 is made up of 15 amino acids, end residues included. In germline, CDR1 is MNHNS, CDR2 SASEGT. The chain's CDR3 is CASSEPGTGWTEACL.

The chain recombines TRBV12-3 or TRBV12-4 with TRBJ2-7; 8 bases fit TRBD1. CDR3 length: 17 amino acids. With V trimmed by 3 bases and J by 6 bases, 16 bases remained unmatched. CDR3 sequence (DNA): TGTGCCAGCAGTTTGAGACAGGGGCACGGGCTAGGGCTCGAGCAGTACTTC. Translating it yields CASSLRQGHGLGLEQYF.

The chain carries TRBV4-1 and TRBJ2-7, with 11 bases lining up with TRBD1. The germline gives CDR1 MGHRA, CDR2 YSYEKL. The CDR3 extends over 13 amino acids. J gave up 6 bases and V 6 bases, and 4 bases lay outside the gene matches. DNA of the CDR3: TGCGCCAGCAGACGGACAGGGGGCGGCGAGCAGTACTTC. It codes for CASRRTGGGEQYF.

The chain recombines TRBV27 with TRBJ2-5; D not resolved. The CDR3 is 14 residues long. The V gene lost 4 bases and the J gene lost 5 bases, with 14 bases spanning the gap. CDR1 and CDR2 (germline): MNHEY, SMNVEV (reference sequence). The CDR3 DNA follows: TGTGCCAGCAGTTCTCGGCAGGACCTTGAGACCCAGTACTTC. It translates to CASSSRQDLETQYF.

In this sample, this clonotype turned up many times. This sequence joins TRBV7-8 and TRBJ2-7; tentative D call: TRBD2 (6 bases). Between the trimmed V and J ends, which lost 4 bases and 4 bases, there was a span of 20 bases. The germline gives CDR1 SGHVS, CDR2 FQNEAQ. This CDR3 has 16 residues. The CDR3 DNA reads as TGTGCCAGCAGCTCCACAATTGGCGGGATAGGGTACGAGCAGTACTTC. Translation gives CASSSTIGGIGYEQYF. Full variable domain (outside the CDR3, taken from reference TRBV7-8 and TRBJ2-7): GAGVSQSPRYKVAKRGQDVALRCDPISGHVSLFWYQQALGQGPEFLTYFQNEAQLDKSGLPSDRFFAERPEGSVSTLKIQRTQQEDSAVYLCASSSTIGGIGYEQYFGPGTRLTVT.

This clonotype was picked up a small number of times. V and J are TRBV19 and TRBJ1-1; D is unclear. Germline loops: CDR1 LNHDA, CDR2 SQIVND (reference sequence). Trimming removed 2 bases at V and 3 bases at J, with 19 bases between. This CDR3 comprises 17 residues. CDR3 sequence: CASSIPRRVLGDTEAFF. As DNA, the CDR3 is TGTGCCAGTAGTATACCCCGCCGGGTCCTGGGAGACACTGAAGCTTTCTTT.

The chain joins TRBV7-2 to TRBJ1-5, with a tentative D call TRBD1 (6 bases). The CDR3 loop spans 14 amino acids. Trimming took off 5 bases at V and 6 bases at J, with 14 bases between the two ends. Germline CDR1 reads SGHTA; CDR2 reads FQGNSA. The CDR3 region is CASSQGSPGQPQHF. The DNA for the CDR3 is TGTGCCAGCAGCCAGGGGTCCCCCGGTCAGCCCCAGCATTTT.

This clonotype was detected many times. The V and J genes are TRBV6-5 and TRBJ1-3; D is unresolved. Germline V gene sequence: CDR1 MNHEY, CDR2 SVGAGI. This CDR3 spans 15 amino acids. V was shortened by 2 bases and J by 4 bases, with 12 bases between the two germline ends. The chain's CDR3 is CASSYHSKNGNTIYF. CDR3 nucleotide sequence: TGTGCCAGCAGTTACCACAGCAAGAACGGAAACACCATATATTTT.

With respect to this clonotype: The junction shows a germline mismatch at one end, possibly a read error. The chain has TRBV12-3 or TRBV12-4 and TRBJ1-1; the D is unclear. The CDR3 extends over 18 amino acids. In DNA form, the CDR3 reads TGTGCCAGCAGTTCCACGGTGATCCGGGCCCCCTCGAGCACTAAAGCTTTCTTT. It is translated as CASSSTVIRAPSSTKAFF.

This clonotype was detected many times. V gene TRBV6-5 combines with J gene TRBJ1-2; D remains ambiguous. Trimming pared 6 bases from V and 4 bases from J, leaving 15 bases between. The CDR3 is 14 residues long. The germline V gene encodes CDR1 MNHEY and CDR2 SVGAGI. The CDR3 protein is CASRTDRWGYGYTF. Written as DNA, the CDR3 is TGTGCCAGCAGAACGGACCGGTGGGGCTATGGCTACACCTTC.

This clonotype was counted at least ten times. The chain uses TRBV12-3 or TRBV12-4 and TRBJ1-1, with 7 bases that match TRBD1. There are 15 residues in the CDR3. After removal of 6 bases from V and 4 bases from J, the junction contained 11 bases not matched to a gene. CDR3 amino acids: CASRRQGGEGTEAFF. The CDR3 bases are TGTGCCAGCAGGCGCCAGGGGGGGGAGGGCACTGAAGCTTTCTTT.

V and J are TRBV6-1 and TRBJ2-1; D tentatively fits TRBD1 or TRBD2 (5 bases each). The CDR3 is made up of 15 amino acids. The germline CDR1 and CDR2 sequences are MNHNS and SASEGT. V lost 5 bases to trimming and J lost 3 bases, with 14 bases between them. CDR3 DNA: TGTGCCAGCAGTCGACCCGGGACGGACTACAATGAGCAGTTCTTC. Encoded protein: CASSRPGTDYNEQFF.

This clonotype came up many times. The chain combines TRBV6-2 or TRBV6-3 with TRBJ2-5, with D perhaps matching TRBD1 (7 bases). The germline V gene encodes CDR1 MNHEY and CDR2 SVGEGT. This CDR3 is 15 amino acids long. The germline V and J ends were trimmed by 5 bases and 4 bases, with 17 bases remaining between them. CDR3 in amino acids: CASSMTRRGLETQYF. The CDR3 nucleotides read TGTGCCAGCAGTATGACTAGGAGGGGGCTAGAGACCCAGTACTTC.

This clonotype came up once. This sequence joins TRBV6-5 and TRBJ1-2, with 8 bases aligning to TRBD1. CDR1 is MNHEY and CDR2 is SVGAGI in the germline V gene. The CDR3 runs 17 residues. V dropped 0 bases and J dropped 8; count of bases not matched to a gene: 14. For the CDR3, the DNA is TGTGCCAGCAGTTACTCGAGATCTGGCCAGGGGGCTGTGGGCTACACCTTC. This translates into CASSYSRSGQGAVGYTF.

The gene calls are TRBV4-1 and TRBJ2-2; 8 positions agree with TRBD2. Germline-derived CDR1 and CDR2 are MGHRA and YSYEKL. V shed 0 bases, J shed 6 bases, and the junction held 6 bases outside the gene matches. This CDR3 is 16 amino acids long. CDR3 loop: CASSQETAGAAGELFF. The CDR3 coding sequence is TGCGCCAGCAGCCAAGAAACAGCGGGAGCCGCCGGGGAGCTGTTTTTT.

There are many counts of this clonotype. This rearrangement joins TRBV6-5 to TRBJ2-7; 10 nucleotides match TRBD2. J lost 2 bases, V lost 0 bases, and 7 bases had no gene match. Germline V CDR1 and CDR2: MNHEY, SVGAGI. This CDR3 region has 17 residues. The DNA for the CDR3 is TGTGCCAGCAGTTACTCGAAACTAGCGGGAACCACCTACGAGCAGTACTTC. This codes for CASSYSKLAGTTYEQYF.

The V gene is TRBV11-2, the J gene TRBJ2-4; TRBD1 aligns across 9 bases. Trimming took 5 bases from V and 7 from J; bases not matched to a gene: 3. There are 13 residues in the CDR3. Germline assignment: CDR1 SGHAT and CDR2 FQNNGV. In DNA, the CDR3 is TGTGCCAGCAGCCGGGACAGGGAGAACATTCAGTACTTC. Its translation: CASSRDRENIQYF. The variable domain in full, completed from reference TRBV11-2 and TRBJ2-4, reads EAGVAQSPRYKIIEKRQSVAFWCNPISGHATLYWYQQILGQGPKLLIQFQNNGVVDDSQLPKDRFSAERLKGVDSTLKIQPAKLEDSAVYLCASSRDRENIQYFGAGTRLSVL.

This chain joins TRBV7-8 and TRBJ1-5; D possibly corresponds to TRBD1 (6 bases). In germline, CDR1 is SGHVS, CDR2 FQNEAQ. This CDR3 has 15 amino acids. V lost 9 bases and J lost 6, with 21 bases in between. The CDR3 DNA reads TGTGCCAGTCTACAGGGAGGAATCGCGGGTCAGCCCCAGCATTTT. It yields the protein CASLQGGIAGQPQHF.